These 27 T cell receptor beta chains were sequenced from one sample in a study of CD8 T cells in ankylosing spondylitis. TCRdb reprocessed the 5' RACE reads via MiXCR and lists one record per CDR3 protein. The sample lists more than 100,000 distinct CDR3 sequences, 9.5% to 12% occurring once. The sequenced material came from blood, either unsorted or a sorted T cell fraction (not recorded which). These receptor sequences come from a female donor with ankylosing spondylitis or in good health (not recorded which).

This clonotype was observed at least ten times. The chain recombines TRBV7-3 with TRBJ1-2; 7 bases map to TRBD1. After removal of 8 bases from V and 0 bases from J, the junction contained 3 bases not matched to a gene. This CDR3 has 13 residues. Germline values: CDR1 SGHTA, CDR2 FQGTGA. The CDR3 here is CASLGQTNYGYTF. The CDR3 DNA sequence: TGTGCCAGCTTGGGACAGACTAACTATGGCTACACCTTC.

This clonotype was counted ten times or more. The chain recombines TRBV14 with TRBJ2-1; D not resolved. From germline, CDR1 is SGHDN and CDR2 FVKESK. Trimming left V 0 bases short and J 1 base short, with 4 bases between. The CDR3 is 14 residues long. CDR3: CASSQDPSYNEQFF. In DNA, the CDR3 is TGTGCCAGCAGCCAAGATCCTTCCTACAATGAGCAGTTCTTC.

This clonotype was picked up many times. The V gene is TRBV7-9, the J gene TRBJ1-2; D gene uncertain. The ends were cut back, 0 bases at V and 2 bases at J, with 7 bases in the middle. Germline-derived CDR1 and CDR2 are SEHNR and FQNEAQ (reference sequence). This CDR3 comprises 14 residues. CDR3 bases: TGTGCCAGCAGCTTAGCCCAGTTGAACTATGGCTACACCTTC. This sequence encodes CASSLAQLNYGYTF. Full variable domain (outside the CDR3, taken from reference TRBV7-9 and TRBJ1-2): DTGVSQNPRHKITKRGQNVTFRCDPISEHNRLYWYRQTLGQGPEFLTYFQNEAQLEKSRLLSDRFSAERPKGSFSTLEIQRTEQGDSAMYLCASSLAQLNYGYTFGSGTRLTVV.

This clonotype showed up many times. The chain employs TRBV11-2 and TRBJ1-6; D is unresolved. Germline V gives CDR1 SGHAT, CDR2 FQNNGV. V lost 1 base to trimming and J lost 9 bases, with 7 bases between them. CDR3 size: 13 residues. CDR3 sequence reads: CASSLADFSPLHF. CDR3 in DNA: TGTGCCAGCAGCTTAGCAGATTTTTCACCCCTCCACTTT.

This clonotype was found many times. This chain uses TRBV28 with TRBJ1-2, with D possibly being TRBD1 (5 bases). V lost 5 bases and J 6 bases, leaving 13 bases between the germline ends. The CDR3 totals 13 residues. Germline V gene sequence: CDR1 MDHEN, CDR2 SYDVKM. DNA for the CDR3: TGTGCCAGCAGTCTCGGGACGCAAAATGGCTACACCTTC. Its translation: CASSLGTQNGYTF.

This clonotype was found many times. V usage is TRBV7-3 and J usage is TRBJ1-1, with TRBD1 matching 7 bases. CDR3 length: 13 amino acids. V lost 4 bases, J lost 5 bases, and 4 bases stayed unmatched. Germline assignment: CDR1 SGHTA and CDR2 FQGTGA. In DNA, the CDR3 is TGTGCCAGCAGCTCCCAGGGGGAGACTGAAGCTTTCTTT. This encodes CASSSQGETEAFF.

This clonotype was counted at least ten times. The chain uses TRBV7-9 and TRBJ2-7; no clear D. This CDR3 has 12 residues. From germline, CDR1 is SEHNR and CDR2 FQNEAQ (reference sequence). V lost 1 base to trimming and J lost 5 bases, with 6 bases between them. This chain's CDR3 is CASSLDYHEQYF. The CDR3 nucleotides are TGTGCCAGCAGCTTAGATTATCACGAGCAGTACTTC.

The rearrangement uses TRBV20-1 and TRBJ1-2, with TRBD1 as a possible D gene (5 bases). The CDR3 length is 18 residues. From germline, CDR1 is DFQATT and CDR2 SNEGSKA (reference sequence). The CDR3 sequence: CSFWGQAPGLGLVYGYTF. CDR3 bases: TGCAGCTTTTGGGGCCAGGCCCCGGGCCTGGGGCTTGTCTATGGCTACACCTTC.

The chain links TRBV9 to TRBJ2-3; TRBD1 matches at 7 bases. Trimming removed 0 bases from V and 4 bases from J; junction bases left unmatched: 2. Looked up from germline, CDR1 is SGDLS and CDR2 is YYNGEE. The CDR3 loop spans 14 amino acids. CDR3 in amino acids: CASSVGGTADTQYF. The CDR3 DNA follows: TGTGCCAGCAGCGTAGGGGGGACAGCAGATACGCAGTATTTT.

This clonotype was counted at least ten times. The rearrangement links TRBV7-2 to TRBJ1-1; D unresolved. This CDR3 has 14 amino acids. V lost 2 bases to trimming and J lost 1 base, with 8 bases between them. Germline CDR1 SGHTA, CDR2 FQGNSA. The CDR3 protein is CASSLIQSNTEAFF. The CDR3 coding sequence is TGTGCCAGCAGCTTAATACAGTCGAACACTGAAGCTTTCTTT. The full variable domain, with the rest looked up from reference TRBV7-2 and TRBJ1-1, is GAGVSQSPSNKVTEKGKDVELRCDPISGHTALYWYRQSLGQGLEFLIYFQGNSAPDKSGLPSDRFSAERTGGSVSTLTIQRTQQEDSAVYLCASSLIQSNTEAFFGQGTRLTVV.

The table lists this clonotype with many counts. The chain uses TRBV27 and TRBJ1-6; D perhaps matches TRBD1 (5 bases). Germline CDR1 MNHEY, CDR2 SMNVEV (reference sequence). V shed 7 bases and J shed 4 bases, with 14 bases lying between them. CDR3 length: 15 residues. This CDR3 reads CASTQPGLYNSPLHF. In nucleotides, the CDR3 is TGTGCCAGCACCCAACCGGGACTTTATAATTCACCCCTCCACTTT.

Ten or more counts support this clonotype. The J gene is TRBJ2-2, the V gene TRBV20-1; no clear D gene. Germline lookup yields CDR1 DFQATT and CDR2 SNEGSKA (reference sequence). The CDR3 runs to 15 residues. Trimming cost V 1 base and J 7 bases, with 16 bases left between them. CDR3 residues: CSARVRGLANGELFF. The DNA of the CDR3 is TGCAGTGCTAGAGTTCGTGGTCTTGCTAACGGGGAGCTGTTTTTT.

At least ten counts were recorded for this clonotype. The V and J genes are TRBV6-1 and TRBJ1-1, with 11 bases lining up with TRBD1. Per the germline V gene, CDR1 is MNHNS and CDR2 is SASEGT. V shed 6 bases, J shed 5 bases, and the junction held 8 bases outside the gene matches. This CDR3 is 15 amino acids long. The CDR3 sequence is CASSPGQGARTEAFF. The CDR3 DNA sequence: TGTGCCAGCAGCCCAGGACAGGGGGCGCGTACTGAAGCTTTCTTT.

Regarding this clonotype: This sequence may be a read error, since a much larger clone differs from it by one base. The chain links TRBV10-3 to TRBJ2-7; TRBD2 matches at 8 bases. In germline, CDR1 is ENHRY, CDR2 SYGVKD. This CDR3 comprises 14 residues. CDR3 coding DNA: TGTGTCATCGGGGCCGTGGGACTAGCCTACGAGCAGTACTTC. Amino acid sequence: CVIGAVGLAYEQYF.

In its sample, this clonotype was seen many times. The chain couples TRBV20-1 to TRBJ1-5; TRBD1 matches at 7 bases. Germline loops: CDR1 DFQATT, CDR2 SNEGSKA (reference sequence). This CDR3 comprises 14 residues. The V and J ends lost 4 bases and 7 bases, in that order; junction bases with no gene match: 10. The CDR3 bases are TGCAGTGCTATCAGACAGGGAAGAAGGCAGCCCCAGCATTTT. Translation: CSAIRQGRRQPQHF.

The sample holds many counts of this clonotype. The J gene is TRBJ2-1, the V gene TRBV28, with 12 nucleotides matching TRBD2. CDR3 length: 18 residues. Per the germline V gene, CDR1 is MDHEN and CDR2 is SYDVKM. V shed 6 bases, J shed 0 bases, and the junction held 9 bases outside the gene matches. The CDR3, as DNA: TGTGCCAGCAGGTCCGTGACTAGCGGGAGAAGCTCCTACAATGAGCAGTTCTTC. Translated: CASRSVTSGRSSYNEQFF.

This clonotype was observed at least ten times. The chain has TRBV6-5 and TRBJ1-1; no clear D gene. Germline V gene lookup returns CDR1 MNHEY and CDR2 SVGAGI. The germline V and J ends were trimmed by 4 bases and 1 base, with 7 bases remaining between them. The CDR3 is made up of 13 amino acids. The CDR3 is CASSFDGNTEAFF. CDR3 in DNA: TGTGCCAGCAGTTTTGACGGGAACACTGAAGCTTTCTTT.

The table lists this clonotype with many counts. The chain carries TRBV12-3 or TRBV12-4 and TRBJ2-7; weak D call: TRBD1 (6 bases). V lost 1 base and J 4 bases, leaving 14 bases between the germline ends. The CDR3 runs 15 residues. The CDR3 DNA follows: TGTGCCAGCAGTTTAGTGGTGGTGGGGGCATACGAGCAGTACTTC. This encodes CASSLVVVGAYEQYF.

This clonotype showed up many times. The CDR3 coding sequence is TGCAGTGTGATGGCGGGACTAGCGAACAATGAGCAGTTCTTC. Protein: CSVMAGLANNEQFF. This sequence joins TRBV20-1 and TRBJ2-1; TRBD2 matches 10 bases. This CDR3 is 14 amino acids long. CDR1 DFQATT and CDR2 SNEGSKA come from the germline V gene (reference sequence). The ends lost 7 bases at V and 5 bases at J; junction bases unmatched: 8.

In this sample, this clonotype turned up many times. The genes are TRBV5-1 and TRBJ2-1, with 7 bases that match TRBD1. Trimming cost V 0 bases and J 5 bases; bases outside gene matches: 5. Germline V gene sequence: CDR1 SGHRS, CDR2 YFSETQ. The CDR3 loop spans 15 amino acids. CDR3: CASSLDGQENNEQFF. The DNA for the CDR3 is TGCGCCAGCAGCTTGGACGGACAGGAGAACAATGAGCAGTTCTTC.

This clonotype was seen many times. J is TRBJ1-1 and V is TRBV19, with a tentative D call TRBD1 (6 bases). The V end lost 6 bases, the J end lost 5 bases, and 13 bases lay between the germline ends. This CDR3 is 13 amino acids long. The germline V gene has CDR1 LNHDA and CDR2 SQIVND (reference sequence). This CDR3 reads CASRSGVGTEAFF. The CDR3 DNA follows: TGTGCCAGTAGGTCAGGGGTCGGTACTGAAGCTTTCTTT.

This chain uses TRBV5-1 with TRBJ2-1; 10 bases line up with TRBD2. The CDR3 contains 17 residues. V trimming: 3 bases; J trimming: 13 bases; junction bases outside the gene matches: 19. Germline loops: CDR1 SGHRS, CDR2 YFSETQ. CDR3 DNA sequence: TGCGCCAGCAGCTCGTATAGGACTAGCGGAGGAGGAGTGGCCCAGTTCTTC. It encodes CASSSYRTSGGGVAQFF.

Notes on this clonotype: The junction shows a germline mismatch at one end, possibly a read error. The J gene is TRBJ2-1, the V gene TRBV6-1; 8 positions match TRBD1. The length of the CDR3 is 13 residues. Per the germline V gene, CDR1 is MNHNS and CDR2 is SASEGT. CDR3 DNA sequence: TGTACCAGCAGCCTGGGACAGGCAAATGAGCAGTTCTTC. It codes for CTSSLGQANEQFF.

There are a few counts of this clonotype. The rearrangement uses TRBV21-1 and TRBJ2-1. TRBV21-1 is designated a pseudogene. The CDR3 is made up of 15 amino acids. This chain's CDR3 is CASSKALGGGNEQFF. CDR3 sequence (DNA): TGTGCCAGCAGCAAAGCGCTCGGCGGCGGAAATGAGCAGTTCTTC.

This clonotype was recorded at least ten times. The chain combines TRBV10-3 with TRBJ2-4; D is possibly TRBD1 or TRBD2 (5 bases each). This CDR3 has 13 amino acids. The V end lost 4 bases, the J end lost 1 base, and 5 bases lay between the germline ends. Germline V gives CDR1 ENHRY, CDR2 SYGVKD. Here the CDR3 reads CAISGGAKNIQYF. The CDR3 nucleotides are TGTGCCATCAGTGGGGGGGCCAAAAACATTCAGTACTTC.

This clonotype has ten or more counts. The CDR3 sequence is CASREQGAQDNEQFF. Written as DNA, the CDR3 is TGTGCCAGCAGGGAACAGGGGGCGCAGGACAATGAGCAGTTCTTC. This chain connects TRBV14 to TRBJ2-1; TRBD1 matches 9 bases. V shed 6 bases, J shed 5 bases, and the junction held 8 bases outside the gene matches. The germline gives CDR1 SGHDN, CDR2 FVKESK. The CDR3 has 15 amino acids.

This clonotype was picked up many times. The chain combines TRBV20-1 with TRBJ2-2; maybe TRBD1 (6 bases). V dropped 8 bases and J dropped 3 bases, with 13 bases sitting between them. The CDR3 is 13 residues long. Germline lookup yields CDR1 DFQATT and CDR2 SNEGSKA (reference sequence). Here the CDR3 reads CSRGSLDTGELFF. Written as DNA, the CDR3 is TGCAGTAGGGGGAGTCTGGACACCGGGGAGCTGTTTTTT.